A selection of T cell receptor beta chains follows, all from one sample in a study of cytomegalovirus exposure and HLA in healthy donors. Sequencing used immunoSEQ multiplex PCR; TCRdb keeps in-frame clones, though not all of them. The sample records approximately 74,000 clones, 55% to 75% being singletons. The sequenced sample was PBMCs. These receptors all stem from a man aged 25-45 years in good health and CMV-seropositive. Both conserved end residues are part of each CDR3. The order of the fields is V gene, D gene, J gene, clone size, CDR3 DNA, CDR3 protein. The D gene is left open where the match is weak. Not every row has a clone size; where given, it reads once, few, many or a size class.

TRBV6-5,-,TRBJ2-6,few,TGTGCCAGCAGTTACGCGGGGACTGGGGCCAACGTCCTGACTTTC,CASSYAGTGANVLTF
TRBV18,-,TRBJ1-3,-,TGTGCCAGCTCACCAATATCCGTCTCTGGAAACACCATATATTTT,CASSPISVSGNTIYF
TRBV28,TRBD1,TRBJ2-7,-,TGTGCCAGCATCCCACCACCGGGACAGGGGTCCTACGAGCAGTACTTC,CASIPPPGQGSYEQYF
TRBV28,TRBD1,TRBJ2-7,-,TGTGCCAGCAGTCCAGATGGGACAGGGTTATACGAGCAGTACTTC,CASSPDGTGLYEQYF
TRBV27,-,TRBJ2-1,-,TGTGCCAGCAGCCCACGGCAGGTTGCCTACAATGAGCAGTTCTTC,CASSPRQVAYNEQFF
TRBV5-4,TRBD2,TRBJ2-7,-,TGTGCCAGCAGCCCGCGGGGGAGCTCCTACGAGCAGTACTTC,CASSPRGSSYEQYF
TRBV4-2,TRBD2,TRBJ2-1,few,TGTGCCAGCAGCCAAGAATCTAGCGGTTACAATGAGCAGTTCTTC,CASSQESSGYNEQFF
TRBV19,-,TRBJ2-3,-,TGTGCCAGTAGTAGCCAACAGGGATCCGGTACGCAGTATTTT,CASSSQQGSGTQYF
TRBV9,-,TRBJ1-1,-,TGTGCCAGCAGCGTAGGTTTTAGAACAGTTAATACCTTGAACACTGAAGCTTTCTTT,CASSVGFRTVNTLNTEAFF
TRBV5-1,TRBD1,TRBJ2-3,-,TGCGCCAGCAGCTGGGCCCTGGACAGGGCAGGCACAGATACGCAGTATTTT,CASSWALDRAGTDTQYF
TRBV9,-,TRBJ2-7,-,TGTGCCAGCAGCGTAACTGGACACCCGGCCCCCTACGAGCAGTACTTC,CASSVTGHPAPYEQYF
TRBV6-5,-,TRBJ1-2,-,TGTGCCAGCCTACGGAGGATTACGGACTATGGCTACACCTTC,CASLRRITDYGYTF
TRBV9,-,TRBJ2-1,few,TGTGCCAGCAGCGTAGTGACAGGTGCTTACAATGAGCAGTTCTTC,CASSVVTGAYNEQFF
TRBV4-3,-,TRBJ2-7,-,TGCGCCAGCAGCCAAGAAACAGCCTCCACCGAGCAGTACTTC,CASSQETASTEQYF
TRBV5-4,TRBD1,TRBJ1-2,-,TGTGCCAGCAGCTTGGAAGGACAGGGGTACTATGGCTACACCTTC,CASSLEGQGYYGYTF
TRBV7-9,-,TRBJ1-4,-,TGTGCCAGCAGCCAGACAGTATTTAATGAAAAACTGTTTTTT,CASSQTVFNEKLFF
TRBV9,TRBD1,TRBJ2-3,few,TGTGCCAGCAGCGCACCGGGACAGGGTGGTCCAGATACGCAGTATTTT,CASSAPGQGGPDTQYF
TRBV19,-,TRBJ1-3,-,TGTGCCAGTAGTATAGGAGCGGGCCCTGGAAACACCATATATTTT,CASSIGAGPGNTIYF
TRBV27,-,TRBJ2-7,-,TGTGCCAGCAGTCTAGGACAGTACCCGTACGAGCAGTACTTC,CASSLGQYPYEQYF
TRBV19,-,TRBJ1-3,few,TGTGCCAGTAGTGATACGGCTGGAAACACCATATATTTT,CASSDTAGNTIYF
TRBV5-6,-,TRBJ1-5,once,TGTGCCAGCCACACGAACACAGGGAGCCTCAATCAGCCCCAGCATTTT,CASHTNTGSLNQPQHF
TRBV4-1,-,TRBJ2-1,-,TGCGCCAGCAGCCAAGAATTCGATGAGCAGTTCTTC,CASSQEFDEQFF
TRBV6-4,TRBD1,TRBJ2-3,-,TGTGCCAGCAAAAAGGGACAGTTCACAGATACGCAGTATTTT,CASKKGQFTDTQYF
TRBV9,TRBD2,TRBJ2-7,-,TGTGCCAGCAGCGTAGACTCGGGAGGTCCCTACGAGCAGTACTTC,CASSVDSGGPYEQYF
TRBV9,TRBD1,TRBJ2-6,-,TGTGCCAGCAGCCTCCAACGGGACAGGGGAAGCTCTGGGGCCAACGTCCTGACTTTC,CASSLQRDRGSSGANVLTF
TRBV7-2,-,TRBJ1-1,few,TGTGCCAGCAGCTTAGTTATAGGAGGCACTGAAGCTTTCTTT,CASSLVIGGTEAFF
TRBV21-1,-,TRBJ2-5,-,TGTGCCAGCAGCAACGTTAGGGTGGGAACTAGCGGGCTTCAAGAGACCCAGTACTTC,CASSNVRVGTSGLQETQYF
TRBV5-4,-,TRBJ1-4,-,TGTGCCAGCAGTCAGACGAGCGCAACTAATGAAAAGCTGTTTTTT,CASSQTSATNEKLFF
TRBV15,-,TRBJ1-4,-,TGTGCCACCAGCAGAGATATGGGGGGAGGTGCTAATGAAAAACTGTTTTTT,CATSRDMGGGANEKLFF
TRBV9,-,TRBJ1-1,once,TGTGCCAGCACCCGTTTGGGCCCGAACACTGAAGCTTTCTTT,CASTRLGPNTEAFF
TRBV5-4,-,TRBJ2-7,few,TGTGCCAGCAGCTTGGGCAGCTCCTACGAGCAGTACTTC,CASSLGSSYEQYF
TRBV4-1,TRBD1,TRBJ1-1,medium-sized,TGCGCCAGCAGCCAAGACGCGGGACAGGAAGCTTTCTTT,CASSQDAGQEAFF
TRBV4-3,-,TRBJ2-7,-,TGCGCCAGCAGCCAAGACCCGGGGGCGGGAGTGGGCTACGAGCAGTACTTC,CASSQDPGAGVGYEQYF
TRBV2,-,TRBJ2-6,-,TGTGCCAGCTCTAGCTCTGGGGCCAACGTCCTGACTTTC,CASSSSGANVLTF
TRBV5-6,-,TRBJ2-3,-,TGTGCCAGCACCGTGGGCTCCTCGGGGGATACGCAGTATTTT,CASTVGSSGDTQYF
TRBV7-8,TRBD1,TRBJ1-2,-,TGTGCCAGCAGCCTCCAACCGACAGGGGTCTATGGCTACACCTTC,CASSLQPTGVYGYTF
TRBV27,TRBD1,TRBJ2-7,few,TGTGCCAGACAGGGGGCGATCGACGAGCAGTACTTC,CARQGAIDEQYF
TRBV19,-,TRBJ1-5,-,TGTGCCAGTGGTGGACACCACAATCAGCCCCAGCATTTT,CASGGHHNQPQHF
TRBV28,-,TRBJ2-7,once,TGTGCCAGCAGTTTACCATCGGCGGGATGGGGCTACGAGCAGTACTTC,CASSLPSAGWGYEQYF
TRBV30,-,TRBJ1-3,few,TGTGCCTGGAGTGTACTAGGTCAGATCGGAAACACCATATATTTT,CAWSVLGQIGNTIYF
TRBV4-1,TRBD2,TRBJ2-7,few,TGCGCCAGCAGCCAAGAAGGCGCTAGCGGGGGGGCTTCCTACGAGCAGTACTTC,CASSQEGASGGASYEQYF
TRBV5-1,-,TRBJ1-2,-,TGCGCCAGCAGCTTGGACAGTTCTTCTAACTATGGCTACACCTTC,CASSLDSSSNYGYTF
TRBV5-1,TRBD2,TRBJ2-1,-,TGCGCCAGCAGCTGGGGCGGGGGGGCCTACAATGAGCAGTTCTTC,CASSWGGGAYNEQFF
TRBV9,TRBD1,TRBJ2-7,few,TGTGCCAGCAGCGTAACCGGGACAGGAGGTTACGAGCAGTACTTC,CASSVTGTGGYEQYF
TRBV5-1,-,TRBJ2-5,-,TGCGCCAGCAGCTTGGGTTTCGGGTCAACCCAGTACTTC,CASSLGFGSTQYF
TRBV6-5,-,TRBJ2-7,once,TGTGCCAGCAGTTACGCCCAGGAAGGATACGAGCAGTACTTC,CASSYAQEGYEQYF
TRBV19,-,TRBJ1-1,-,TGTGCCAGTAGTATAGGAGGGGGCACTGAAGCTTTCTTT,CASSIGGGTEAFF
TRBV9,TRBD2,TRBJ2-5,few,TGTGCCAGCAGCGGCAGCGGGGGGGCCTCGGGGGAGACCCAGTACTTC,CASSGSGGASGETQYF
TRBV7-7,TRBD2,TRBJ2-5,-,TGTGCCAGCAGCTTAGACGCTAGCGGGGGAGAAGAGACCCAGTACTTC,CASSLDASGGEETQYF
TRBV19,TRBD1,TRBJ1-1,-,TGTGCCAGTAGCGTCGACAGGGGGGGGTACACTGAAGCTTTCTTT,CASSVDRGGYTEAFF
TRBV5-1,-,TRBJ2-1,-,TGCGCCAGCAGCGAAACTCCTGAGTCCTACAATGAGCAGTTCTTC,CASSETPESYNEQFF
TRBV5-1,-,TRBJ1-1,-,TGCGCCAGCAGCTTCTCAGGAGTCGAGGGAACTGAAGCTTTCTTT,CASSFSGVEGTEAFF
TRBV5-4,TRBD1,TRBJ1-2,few,TGTGCCAGCAGGATGGGGACAGAATATGGCTACACCTTC,CASRMGTEYGYTF